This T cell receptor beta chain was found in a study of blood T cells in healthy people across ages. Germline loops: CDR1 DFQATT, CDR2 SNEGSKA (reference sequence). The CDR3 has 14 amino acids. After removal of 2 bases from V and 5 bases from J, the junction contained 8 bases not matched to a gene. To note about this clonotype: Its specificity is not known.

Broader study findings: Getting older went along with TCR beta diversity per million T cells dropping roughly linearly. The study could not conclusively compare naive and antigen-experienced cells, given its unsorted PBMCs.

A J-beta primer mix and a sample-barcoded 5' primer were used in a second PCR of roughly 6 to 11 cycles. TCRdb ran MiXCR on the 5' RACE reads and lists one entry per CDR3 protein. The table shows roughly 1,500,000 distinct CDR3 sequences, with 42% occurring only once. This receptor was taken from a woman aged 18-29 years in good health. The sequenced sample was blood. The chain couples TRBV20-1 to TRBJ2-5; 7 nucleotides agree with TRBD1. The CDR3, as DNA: TGCAGTGCTAGAAAGACAGGGTCGGAGGAGACCCAGTACTTC. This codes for CSARKTGSEETQYF.